These 17 T cell receptor beta chains were all obtained from the same sample, sequenced in a study of T cells in Graves' hyperthyroidism and ophthalmopathy. Amplified regions were TCR beta CDR3 sequences from RNA transcripts. HTBI primers were used for first-round RT-PCR of the TCR CDR3. From the multiplex PCR reads, TCRdb called clonotypes with MiXCR, one entry per CDR3 protein. Of nearly 600,000 distinct CDR3 sequences listed, around 14% are singletons. The sequenced sample consisted of blood. These receptors were collected from a woman aged 25 to 39 with Graves' hyperthyroidism that later progressed to Graves' ophthalmopathy.

Many counts were recorded for this clonotype. V usage is TRBV11-3 and J usage is TRBJ1-1; 8 nucleotides align to TRBD1. This CDR3 contains 15 residues. The trim removed 6 bases at V and 2 bases at J, leaving 8 bases unmatched. CDR1 and CDR2 (germline): SGHNT, YENEEA. The CDR3 coding sequence is TGTGCCAGCAGTAGAACATCAGGGGGCAACACTGAAGCTTTCTTT. It codes for CASSRTSGGNTEAFF.

This clonotype was seen ten or more times. V and J are TRBV6-1 and TRBJ1-1; 7 bases match TRBD1. Trimming took 7 bases from V and 4 from J; bases not matched to a gene: 9. The CDR3 contains 14 residues. The germline V gene has CDR1 MNHNS and CDR2 SASEGT. CDR3 loop: CASTVTGIGTEAFF. The DNA of the CDR3 is TGTGCCAGCACCGTGACAGGGATTGGCACTGAAGCTTTCTTT.

For this clonotype: With a much larger clone just one base away, this may be a read error. The J gene is TRBJ2-2, the V gene TRBV14, with D unclear. There are 16 residues in the CDR3. CDR1 is SGHDN, CDR2 FVKESK, per germline. The DNA of the CDR3 is TGTGCCAGCAGCCAAGAATCGCTCTTGGGCACCGTGGAGCTGTTTTTT. It translates to CASSQESLLGTVELFF.

This clonotype was detected many times. The chain recombines TRBV29-1 with TRBJ2-7; D may be TRBD2 (6 bases). The CDR3 spans 13 residues. The V end was cut by 6 bases, the J end by 5 bases, with 17 bases between. Germline V gene data show CDR1 as SQVTM and CDR2 as ANQGSEA. DNA for the CDR3: TGCAGCGTGGGGGACTGGGGGTCAGACGAGCAGTACTTC. It yields the protein CSVGDWGSDEQYF.

The table lists this clonotype with many counts. The chain uses TRBV6-1 and TRBJ1-1; D is undetermined. The ends were cut back, 7 bases at V and 5 bases at J, with 14 bases in the middle. CDR1 and CDR2 from the germline V gene are MNHNS and SASEGT. This CDR3 spans 13 amino acids. In nucleotides, the CDR3 is TGTGCCAGCATTTTCAGGAGAGTTACTGAAGCTTTCTTT. As protein: CASIFRRVTEAFF.

This clonotype was picked up many times. V and J are TRBV7-2 and TRBJ2-7, with D possibly matching TRBD2 (6 bases). Trimming took 5 bases from V and 2 from J, leaving 13 bases between them. Germline V lookup: CDR1 SGHTA, CDR2 FQGNSA. The length of the CDR3 is 14 residues. The CDR3 reads CASSPNSGPYEQYF. In DNA, the CDR3 is TGTGCCAGCAGCCCGAATAGCGGCCCCTACGAGCAGTACTTC.

The chain carries TRBV4-1 and TRBJ1-1; D is unresolved. Germline V gene sequence: CDR1 MGHRA, CDR2 YSYEKL. The ends were cut back, 1 base at V and 4 bases at J, with 7 bases in the middle. This CDR3 has 13 residues. CDR3 nucleotides: TGCGCCAGCAGCCAAGGCACCGGCACTGAAGCTTTCTTT. Its protein is CASSQGTGTEAFF.

In nucleotides, the CDR3 is TGCAGCGTTGAAAGGGGCGCGGACGAGCAGTACTTC. Residues: CSVERGADEQYF. This chain uses TRBV29-1 with TRBJ2-7, with a possible D match to TRBD1 (5 bases). CDR1 and CDR2 from the germline V gene are SQVTM and ANQGSEA. This CDR3 region has 12 residues. V dropped 2 bases and J dropped 5 bases, with 10 bases sitting between them.

The sample holds many counts of this clonotype. The chain combines TRBV6-1 with TRBJ1-2; D unclear. This CDR3 is 16 amino acids long. Trimming shortened V by 6 bases and J by 8 bases, and 25 bases separated the two germline ends. Germline CDR1 is MNHNS and CDR2 is SASEGT. CDR3 DNA sequence: TGTGCCAGCAGAAGTGCCAGCCACAGCCTCTACGAGGGCTACACCTTC. Encoded protein: CASRSASHSLYEGYTF.

This clonotype has at least ten counts. The chain uses TRBV11-3 and TRBJ2-7; D remains ambiguous. Trimming took off 4 bases at V and 0 bases at J, with 10 bases between the two ends. The CDR3 is made up of 14 amino acids. The germline CDR1 and CDR2 sequences are SGHNT and YENEEA. CDR3 DNA sequence: TGTGCCAGCAGCTCCTGGCAGAGCTCCTACGAGCAGTACTTC. Encoded protein: CASSSWQSSYEQYF.

This clonotype was seen repeatedly, ten times or more. V usage is TRBV7-2 and J usage is TRBJ1-4; D remains ambiguous. In germline, CDR1 is SGHTA, CDR2 FQGNSA. V was trimmed by 6 bases and J by 1 base, leaving 12 bases between them. The length of the CDR3 is 15 residues. In DNA form, the CDR3 reads TGTGCCAGCAGTCCAATTGGGGTAACTAATGAAAAACTGTTTTTT. Translated: CASSPIGVTNEKLFF.

This clonotype came up many times. CDR3 nucleotides: TGTGCCAGCAGCAGGGACTCGTCCCGAAAGTTCTTC. Protein sequence: CASSRDSSRKFF. The chain recombines TRBV6-1 with TRBJ2-1; perhaps TRBD2 as D (6 bases). Germline V gives CDR1 MNHNS, CDR2 SASEGT. The CDR3 consists of 12 residues. Trimming took off 6 bases at V and 14 bases at J, with 17 bases between the two ends.

Many counts were recorded for this clonotype. The gene calls are TRBV20-1 and TRBJ2-7, with no clear D. The CDR3 is 15 residues long. Trimming took 0 bases from V and 0 from J, leaving 12 bases between them. The germline V gene encodes CDR1 DFQATT and CDR2 SNEGSKA (reference sequence). The CDR3 nucleotides are TGCAGTGCTAGAGAAAGTCAGTCGAGCTCCTACGAGCAGTACTTC. Translation gives CSARESQSSSYEQYF.

This clonotype was picked up many times. The J gene is TRBJ1-1, the V gene TRBV30; D unclear. The ends were cut back, 0 bases at V and 5 bases at J, with 13 bases in the middle. The CDR3 runs to 14 residues. Germline CDR1 reads GTSNPN; CDR2 reads SVGIG (reference sequence). The CDR3 sequence: CAWSVGEGRTEAFF. The CDR3 DNA follows: TGTGCCTGGAGTGTAGGAGAAGGGAGGACTGAAGCTTTCTTT.

The table lists this clonotype with many counts. The J gene is TRBJ1-2, the V gene TRBV20-1, with unresolved D. Trimming took 4 bases from V and 10 from J, leaving 16 bases between them. Per the germline V gene, CDR1 is DFQATT and CDR2 is SNEGSKA (reference sequence). This CDR3 is built from 12 residues. Here the CDR3 DNA reads TGCAGTGCTATATACGAGCCGTACTCCTACACCTTC. Protein product: CSAIYEPYSYTF.

This clonotype was observed at least ten times. The gene calls are TRBV12-3 or TRBV12-4 and TRBJ2-5; 10 bases line up with TRBD2. This CDR3 spans 17 amino acids. Trimming removed 3 bases from V and 2 bases from J; junction bases left unmatched: 9. CDR3 in amino acids: CASSLIPLAGDQETQYF. In DNA form, the CDR3 reads TGTGCCAGCAGTTTGATCCCGCTAGCGGGGGATCAAGAGACCCAGTACTTC.

The J gene is TRBJ2-7, the V gene TRBV4-2; TRBD1 matches 7 bases. Germline trimming cut 0 bases from V and 2 bases from J; bases unmatched to any gene: 4. CDR3 length: 15 amino acids. The germline gives CDR1 LGHNA, CDR2 YNFKEQ. CDR3 region: CASSQETGQAYEQYF. For the CDR3, the DNA is TGTGCCAGCAGCCAAGAGACCGGACAGGCCTACGAGCAGTACTTC.